This T cell receptor beta chain was captured by sequencing in a study of T cell responses to AZD1222 COVID-19 vaccine. The V and J ends lost 6 bases and 4 bases respectively, with 9 bases between them. CDR1 MDHEN and CDR2 SYDVKM come from the germline V gene. This CDR3 spans 12 amino acids. In the case of this clone: Antigen specificity is unknown.

Study conclusions and caveats: Mostly white British, mostly female donors; authors suggested clonal diversity may be underestimated.

TCRdb's copy holds only in-frame clones and misses some; the assay was immunoSEQ multiplex PCR. The sample includes 70,000 or so clones, roughly 90% of them seen just once. The sequence derives from an adult in good health. V and J are TRBV28 and TRBJ2-5, with a possible D match to TRBD2 (7 bases). The sample consisted of peripheral blood, taken on day 0 of AZD1222 vaccination. CDR3 amino acids: CASRGGLETQYF. Here the CDR3 DNA reads TGTGCCAGCAGGGGGGGGCTAGAGACCCAGTACTTC.